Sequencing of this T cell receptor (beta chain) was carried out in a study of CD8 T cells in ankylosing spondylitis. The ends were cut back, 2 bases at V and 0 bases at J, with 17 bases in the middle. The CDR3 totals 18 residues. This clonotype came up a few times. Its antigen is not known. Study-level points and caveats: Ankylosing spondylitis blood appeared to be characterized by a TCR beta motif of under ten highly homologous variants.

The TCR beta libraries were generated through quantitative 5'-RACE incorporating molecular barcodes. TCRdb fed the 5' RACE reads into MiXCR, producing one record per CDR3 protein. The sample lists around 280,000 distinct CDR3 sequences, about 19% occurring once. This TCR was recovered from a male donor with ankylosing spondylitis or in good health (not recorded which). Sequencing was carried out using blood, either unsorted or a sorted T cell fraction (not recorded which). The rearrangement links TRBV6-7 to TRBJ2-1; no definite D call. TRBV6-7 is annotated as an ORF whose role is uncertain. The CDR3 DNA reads TGTGCCAGCAGTTACGTCAGCTTCACTTTTTGCTCCTACAATGAGCAGTTCTTC. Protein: CASSYVSFTFCSYNEQFF.